The sample holds many counts of the clone carrying this T cell receptor (beta chain). Time point given: sample taken at primary tumor resection. No cell sorting; template was whole RNA from tumor, lung tissue or PBMC. One entry per CDR3 protein results from TCRdb running MiXCR on the 5' RACE reads. The sample records tens of thousands of distinct CDR3 sequences, 5.2% being singletons. The V and J ends lost 2 bases and 5 bases respectively, with 12 bases between them. The germline V gene encodes CDR1 SEHNR and CDR2 FQNEAQ (reference sequence). The CDR3 loop spans 15 amino acids. The sample belongs to a study of spatial heterogeneity in lung cancer.

This TCR derives from a female donor with early-stage non-small cell lung cancer. This sequence joins TRBV7-9 and TRBJ2-2; a weak D match, TRBD2 (6 bases). The sequencing used PBMCs, collected at surgery. This chain's CDR3 is CASSLTSGFTGELFF. DNA for the CDR3: TGTGCCAGCAGCTTAACCAGCGGGTTTACCGGGGAGCTGTTTTTT.